Presented here are 7 T cell receptor beta chains from one specimen sequenced in a study of blood T cells in healthy people across ages. Together with a sample-barcoded 5' primer, a J-beta primer mix was included in a second PCR lasting about 6 to 11 cycles. One entry per CDR3 protein, called by TCRdb with MiXCR from the 5' RACE reads. This sample carries under 1,000,000 distinct CDR3 sequences, about 45% of them seen once, and the ten largest clones take 18%. The sequenced sample was blood. The source of these receptors is an elderly man in good health.

This chain connects TRBV3-1 to TRBJ1-2; a possible D gene is TRBD1 (5 bases). Germline loops: CDR1 LGHDT, CDR2 YNNKEL (reference sequence). V lost 2 bases and J lost 5, with 9 bases in between. CDR3 size: 13 residues. CDR3 region: CASSQRGRYGYTF. The CDR3 DNA reads TGTGCCAGCAGCCAACGGGGACGATATGGCTACACCTTC.

In this sample, this clonotype turned up once. The V gene is TRBV30, the J gene TRBJ2-4; TRBD1 is a possible D gene (6 bases). The end of the DNA aligns better with TRBJ2-7, so the J call may be wrong. Germline V CDR1 and CDR2: GTSNPN, SVGIG (reference sequence). This CDR3 has 14 amino acids. CDR3 DNA sequence: TGTGCCTGGACCTCTGGACAGTTCGGTTACGAGCAGTACTTC. This translates into CAWTSGQFGYEQYF.

The chain employs TRBV28 and TRBJ2-1; 7 nucleotides agree with TRBD2. The end of the DNA fits TRBJ2-7 better, so the J call may be wrong. The CDR3 runs to 18 residues. Germline V gene lookup returns CDR1 MDHEN and CDR2 SYDVKM. The CDR3, as DNA: TGTGCCAGCAGTTTATATCGGGGGAGGGTTGATTCCTACAATGAGCAGTACTTC. It encodes CASSLYRGRVDSYNEQYF.

This clonotype has at least ten counts. J is TRBJ2-4 and V is TRBV27; the match to TRBD2 covers 9 bases. CDR3 length equals 14 residues. Germline CDR1 is MNHEY and CDR2 is SMNVEV (reference sequence). V lost 2 bases, J lost 7 bases, and 3 bases stayed unmatched. CDR3 coding DNA: TGTGCCAGCAGTTTAGTGGCGGGAGGGAACATTCAGTACTTC. Protein: CASSLVAGGNIQYF.

This rearrangement joins TRBV5-1 to TRBJ2-7, with 13 bases identical to TRBD2. The V segment lost 4 bases and the J segment 7 bases; nucleotides outside the gene matches: 17. This CDR3 has 18 amino acids. Germline lookup yields CDR1 SGHRS and CDR2 YFSETQ. The CDR3 DNA is TGCGCCAGCAGCCTACGACTAGCGGGAGGCTTGGGGAGGGATGAGCAGTACTTC. Its protein is CASSLRLAGGLGRDEQYF.

The V call is TRBV12-3 or TRBV12-4, the J call TRBJ1-2; TRBD1 is a possible D gene (6 bases). V dropped 6 bases and J dropped 5 bases, with 19 bases sitting between them. This CDR3 has 15 amino acids. The chain's CDR3 is CASSPPGTTSYGYTF. Here the CDR3 DNA reads TGTGCCAGCAGCCCACCAGGGACAACATCGTATGGCTACACCTTC.

In this sample, this clonotype turned up many times. J is TRBJ2-1 and V is TRBV25-1; D gene ambiguous. Germline V gene lookup returns CDR1 MGHDK and CDR2 SYGVNS. The V end lost 1 base, the J end lost 12 bases, and 13 bases lay between the germline ends. The CDR3 is 13 amino acids. CDR3 sequence reads: CASSELGRDRQFF. The CDR3 DNA sequence: TGTGCCAGCAGTGAATTGGGTCGCGACCGGCAGTTCTTC.